These T cell receptor beta chains were read from a single sample in a study of T cells after posttransplantation cyclophosphamide. The data were produced by immunoSEQ multiplex PCR, yet TCRdb's version contains in-frame clones alone and is incomplete. Singletons are absent from the sample, which has approximately 40,000 clones. The sequenced sample was PBMCs. These receptors were collected from a man aged 40-49 years in good health, CMV-negative, and a related stem cell transplant donor. Each CDR3 is given with its conserved first and last residue. Each record gives: clone size, J gene, D gene, V gene, CDR3 protein, CDR3 DNA. A D gene is named only where the DNA matches it firmly. Rows may omit the clone size; those that give it use once, few, many or a size class.

clone_size: many
j_call: TRBJ1-1
d_call: TRBD1
v_call: TRBV18
cdr3_aa: CASSLTGGNTEAFF
cdr3_nt: TGTGCCAGCTCACTGACAGGGGGGAACACTGAAGCTTTCTTT

clone_size: many
j_call: TRBJ2-2
d_call: -
v_call: TRBV4-3
cdr3_aa: CASSQETGANTGELFF
cdr3_nt: TGCGCCAGCAGCCAAGAGACAGGCGCGAACACCGGGGAGCTGTTTTTT

clone_size: many
j_call: TRBJ1-6
d_call: -
v_call: TRBV10-3
cdr3_aa: CAISDGHSPLHF
cdr3_nt: TGTGCCATCAGTGACGGTCATTCACCCCTCCACTTT

clone_size: many
j_call: TRBJ1-1
d_call: -
v_call: TRBV7-9
cdr3_aa: CASSDFLLRDTTNHEAFF
cdr3_nt: TGTGCCAGCAGCGATTTCCTACTCCGGGACACCACAAACCATGAAGCTTTCTTT

clone_size: -
j_call: TRBJ2-7
d_call: -
v_call: TRBV19
cdr3_aa: CASSIGATPYEQYF
cdr3_nt: TGTGCCAGTAGTATAGGGGCTACCCCCTACGAGCAGTACTTC

clone_size: many
j_call: TRBJ1-1
d_call: -
v_call: TRBV6-5
cdr3_aa: CASSYTPGTLRDEAFF
cdr3_nt: TGTGCCAGCAGTTATACCCCGGGGACACTAAGAGATGAAGCTTTCTTT

clone_size: many
j_call: TRBJ2-7
d_call: -
v_call: TRBV7-9
cdr3_aa: CASSWDLTYEQYF
cdr3_nt: TGTGCCAGCAGCTGGGACTTAACCTACGAGCAGTACTTC

clone_size: -
j_call: TRBJ2-4
d_call: TRBD1
v_call: TRBV2
cdr3_aa: CASSGRDRDILLAKNIQYF
cdr3_nt: TGTGCCAGCAGTGGCCGGGACAGGGATATTCTACTAGCCAAAAACATTCAGTACTTC

clone_size: many
j_call: TRBJ1-2
d_call: -
v_call: TRBV5-4
cdr3_aa: CASSSGGGHYGYTF
cdr3_nt: TGTGCCAGCAGCTCCGGGGGGGGCCACTATGGCTACACCTTC

clone_size: -
j_call: TRBJ2-1
d_call: TRBD2
v_call: TRBV29-1
cdr3_aa: CSVGASGSSYNEQFF
cdr3_nt: TGCAGCGTTGGAGCTAGCGGGAGCTCCTACAATGAGCAGTTCTTC

clone_size: many
j_call: TRBJ1-1
d_call: -
v_call: TRBV7-6
cdr3_aa: CASSSAGKGTEAFF
cdr3_nt: TGTGCCAGCAGCTCCGCAGGGAAGGGCACTGAAGCTTTCTTT

clone_size: many
j_call: TRBJ1-2
d_call: -
v_call: TRBV19
cdr3_aa: CASSIEGVGADYGYTF
cdr3_nt: TGTGCCAGTAGTATAGAAGGGGTAGGGGCGGATTATGGCTACACCTTC

clone_size: many
j_call: TRBJ2-7
d_call: TRBD1
v_call: TRBV5-6
cdr3_aa: CASSLGGTGTSSYEQYF
cdr3_nt: TGTGCCAGCAGCTTGGGGGGGACAGGGACTTCCTCCTACGAGCAGTACTTC

clone_size: few
j_call: TRBJ2-5
d_call: -
v_call: TRBV11-1
cdr3_aa: CASSLGQQETQYF
cdr3_nt: TGTGCCAGCAGCTTAGGGCAGCAAGAGACCCAGTACTTC

clone_size: many
j_call: TRBJ1-5
d_call: TRBD1
v_call: TRBV7-7
cdr3_aa: CASSLAGRGLNQPQHF
cdr3_nt: TGTGCTAGCAGCTTAGCCGGCAGGGGGCTTAATCAGCCCCAGCATTTT

clone_size: few
j_call: TRBJ2-1
d_call: TRBD1
v_call: TRBV25-1
cdr3_aa: CASSEPRTGGWNEQFF
cdr3_nt: TGTGCCAGCAGTGAACCCCGGACAGGGGGCTGGAATGAGCAGTTCTTC

clone_size: few
j_call: TRBJ2-7
d_call: -
v_call: TRBV23-1
cdr3_aa: CASSRPGTYEQYF
cdr3_nt: TGCGCCAGCAGTCGGCCAGGGACCTACGAGCAGTACTTC

clone_size: few
j_call: TRBJ2-1
d_call: TRBD2
v_call: TRBV7-9
cdr3_aa: CASSLGLAGAGEQFF
cdr3_nt: TGTGCCAGCAGCTTAGGTCTAGCGGGAGCGGGTGAGCAGTTCTTC

clone_size: many
j_call: TRBJ2-3
d_call: -
v_call: TRBV6-1
cdr3_aa: CASSAGAGGTDTQYF
cdr3_nt: TGTGCCAGCAGTGCAGGGGCAGGGGGGACAGATACGCAGTATTTT

clone_size: many
j_call: TRBJ2-1
d_call: -
v_call: TRBV7-3
cdr3_aa: CASSSEAGTSSYNEQFF
cdr3_nt: TGTGCCAGCAGCTCCGAAGCGGGGACAAGCTCCTACAATGAGCAGTTCTTC

clone_size: -
j_call: TRBJ2-3
d_call: -
v_call: TRBV6-4
cdr3_aa: CASSAGLYTDAQYF
cdr3_nt: TGTGCCAGCAGTGCGGGACTGTACACAGATGCGCAGTATTTT

clone_size: few
j_call: TRBJ2-2
d_call: -
v_call: TRBV2
cdr3_aa: CASSVGRNTGELFF
cdr3_nt: TGTGCCAGCAGTGTGGGGAGGAACACCGGGGAGCTGTTTTTT

clone_size: many
j_call: TRBJ2-3
d_call: -
v_call: TRBV19
cdr3_aa: CASSITVTDTQYF
cdr3_nt: TGTGCCAGTAGTATTACTGTCACAGATACGCAGTATTTT

clone_size: -
j_call: TRBJ1-5
d_call: -
v_call: TRBV18
cdr3_aa: CASSPPGEALSQHF
cdr3_nt: TGTGCCAGCTCACCACCAGGCGAGGCTTTGTCCCAGCATTTT

clone_size: -
j_call: TRBJ2-1
d_call: TRBD2
v_call: TRBV2
cdr3_aa: CASSPLVQIRTSGDHAPYNEQFF
cdr3_nt: TGTGCCAGCAGTCCCCTCGTGCAAATCCGGACTAGCGGAGACCACGCACCCTACAATGAGCAGTTCTTC

clone_size: many
j_call: TRBJ1-1
d_call: -
v_call: TRBV7-3
cdr3_aa: CASSSGRGLGRTEAFF
cdr3_nt: TGTGCCAGCAGCTCAGGTCGAGGGTTAGGGAGAACTGAAGCTTTCTTT

clone_size: many
j_call: TRBJ2-1
d_call: -
v_call: TRBV20-1
cdr3_aa: CSRGSGNEQFF
cdr3_nt: TGCAGTCGGGGGAGCGGCAATGAGCAGTTCTTC